The clone carrying this T cell receptor (beta chain) was detected many times. Its specificity is not known. The ends lost 5 bases at V and 4 bases at J; junction bases unmatched: 6. Germline V lookup: CDR1 MNHEY, CDR2 SVGEGT. CDR3 length equals 15 residues. The sample comes from a study of response to subunit inactivated influenza vaccine. Study-level findings and limits: Authors suggested seasonal influenza vaccinations each recruit few new T cells.

TCRdb called the RT-PCR reads again in MiXCR, with one record for every CDR3 protein. The sample records 550,000 to 800,000 distinct CDR3 sequences, around 14% being singletons. J is TRBJ1-1 and V is TRBV6-2 or TRBV6-3; 11 positions agree with TRBD1. This TCR derives from a man in his fifties or sixties who received an inactivated influenza vaccine. The material was PBMCs from blood, obtained 12 days after vaccination. In DNA, the CDR3 is TGTGCCAGCAGTCAACGGACAGGGGGCATCACTGAAGCTTTCTTT. Amino acid sequence: CASSQRTGGITEAFF.